These 27 T cell receptor beta chains came from one sample sequenced in a study of T-cell reconstitution after alpha-beta-depleted transplantation in children. Construction of the TCRbeta library involved unique molecular identifiers. From the PCR reads, TCRdb called clonotypes with MiXCR, one entry per CDR3 protein. The sample carries some 310,000 distinct CDR3 sequences, over 20% recorded once. Source: PBMCs, mostly from graft donor cells, taken 180 days after TCRalphabeta/CD19-depleted stem cell transplant. The receptors come from a male patient younger than 18 who had a stem cell transplant for acute lymphoblastic leukemia, so the T cells may come from the graft donor.

The sample holds many counts of this clonotype. V usage is TRBV4-1 and J usage is TRBJ2-7, with 12 bases fitting TRBD2. The CDR3 contains 17 residues. V lost 3 bases, J lost 4 bases, and 10 bases stayed unmatched. Germline V gene lookup returns CDR1 MGHRA and CDR2 YSYEKL. The CDR3 DNA follows: TGCGCCAGCAGCCAGCCTACTAGCGGGAGGCCGATTTACGAGCAGTACTTC. Translated, it gives CASSQPTSGRPIYEQYF.

CDR3 sequence reads: CASSPRGGAATETQYF. DNA for the CDR3: TGCGCCAGCAGCCCCAGGGGGGGAGCAGCTACAGAGACCCAGTACTTC. The rearrangement joins TRBV4-3 to TRBJ2-5; D tentatively reads TRBD1 or TRBD2 (7 bases each). The CDR3 covers 16 residues. The V gene's germline CDR1 is LGHNA and CDR2 YSLEER. The ends were cut back, 4 bases at V and 4 bases at J, with 19 bases in the middle.

This clonotype has just a few counts. The rearrangement links TRBV20-1 to TRBJ2-7; 12 nucleotides agree with TRBD1. In germline, CDR1 is DFQATT, CDR2 SNEGSKA (reference sequence). The CDR3 spans 15 residues. V lost 1 base to trimming and J lost 2 bases; unmatched junction nucleotides: 3. The CDR3 coding sequence is TGCAGTGCTAGAGCCGGGACAGGGGGCCCCTACGAGCAGTACTTC. Translating it yields CSARAGTGGPYEQYF.

The V and J genes are TRBV4-2 and TRBJ1-2; D may be TRBD1 (6 bases). Germline V gene lookup returns CDR1 LGHNA and CDR2 YNFKEQ. The CDR3 runs to 15 residues. V was clipped by 4 bases and J by 4 bases, with 16 bases between them. The CDR3 DNA reads as TGTGCCAGCAGCCTAGAGGGGGGCTTAGGCTATGGCTACACCTTC. The encoded protein is CASSLEGGLGYGYTF.

The chain is built from TRBV29-1 and TRBJ2-7; no clear D gene. The V and J ends lost 4 bases and 0 bases respectively, with 7 bases between them. CDR3 length: 12 amino acids. The germline V gene has CDR1 SQVTM and CDR2 ANQGSEA. CDR3 sequence: CSVVASSYEQYF. CDR3 DNA: TGCAGCGTTGTGGCCAGCTCCTACGAGCAGTACTTC.

This clonotype was seen only a few times. The chain carries TRBV27 and TRBJ2-7; maybe TRBD1 (6 bases). Germline-derived CDR1 and CDR2 are MNHEY and SMNVEV (reference sequence). The CDR3 runs to 15 residues. Deletions cut 0 bases from V and 4 bases from J, with 13 bases between. This CDR3 reads CASSLSGTHFYEQYF. DNA for the CDR3: TGTGCCAGCAGTTTATCGGGGACACATTTTTACGAGCAGTACTTC.

Only a few counts were recorded for this clonotype. The rearrangement links TRBV7-7 to TRBJ2-1, with D hard to call. Trimming removed 5 bases at V and 7 bases at J, with 15 bases between. The CDR3 totals 14 residues. The germline V gene encodes CDR1 SSHAT and CDR2 FNYEAQ (reference sequence). CDR3 protein: CASSPRLDGNEQFF. The CDR3 DNA follows: TGTGCCAGCAGCCCTCGGTTGGATGGGAATGAGCAGTTCTTC.

This clonotype was observed a handful of times. The rearrangement links TRBV30 to TRBJ2-3; D call uncertain. This CDR3 has 12 residues. Germline V lookup: CDR1 GTSNPN, CDR2 SVGIG (reference sequence). V was trimmed by 3 bases and J by 3 bases, leaving 7 bases between them. The CDR3: CAWSPPTDTQYF. In DNA form, the CDR3 reads TGTGCCTGGAGCCCCCCAACAGATACGCAGTATTTT. The full variable domain, rest sourced from reference TRBV30 and TRBJ2-3, is SQTIHQWPATLVQPVGSPLSLECTVEGTSNPNLYWYRQAAGRGLQLLFYSVGIGQISSEVPQNLSASRPQDRQFILSSKKLLLSDSGFYLCAWSPPTDTQYFGPGTRLTVL.

This clonotype was detected only a few times. J is TRBJ1-1 and V is TRBV25-1; D is unclear. The V gene lost 5 bases and the J gene lost 4 bases, with 11 bases spanning the gap. This CDR3 spans 13 amino acids. CDR1 and CDR2 from the germline V gene are MGHDK and SYGVNS. In DNA, the CDR3 is TGTGCCAGCAGTCCCAAAGGAGCCACTGAAGCTTTCTTT. Encoded protein: CASSPKGATEAFF.

This clonotype has just a few counts. The chain carries TRBV7-3 and TRBJ2-1, with no clear D. CDR3 length: 13 amino acids. V was trimmed by 6 bases and J by 7 bases, leaving 13 bases between them. Germline CDR1 SGHTA, CDR2 FQGTGA. The CDR3 reads CASSSYPGNEQFF. Written as DNA, the CDR3 is TGTGCCAGCAGTTCCTACCCCGGTAATGAGCAGTTCTTC.

This sequence joins TRBV20-1 and TRBJ1-3; D is undetermined. The CDR3 has 13 residues. CDR1 is DFQATT, CDR2 SNEGSKA, per germline (reference sequence). Trimming took 1 base from V and 0 from J, leaving 4 bases between them. This chain's CDR3 is CSARVNSGNTIYF. The DNA of the CDR3 is TGCAGTGCTAGAGTCAACTCTGGAAACACCATATATTTT.

The V gene is TRBV21-1, the J gene TRBJ2-7; TRBD2 was called by the table and not checked on the DNA. TRBV21-1 constitutes a pseudogene. The CDR3 totals 17 residues. The CDR3 nucleotides read TGTGCCAGCAGCCCCGGGACTAGCGGGAGGGGGAACTACGAGCAGTACTTC. Translation gives CASSPGTSGRGNYEQYF.

The chain combines TRBV5-1 with TRBJ1-6, with 12 bases lining up with TRBD1. In germline, CDR1 is SGHRS, CDR2 YFSETQ. The length of the CDR3 is 14 residues. The V gene end was trimmed by 4 bases and the J gene end by 10 bases; junction bases not matched to a gene: 3. The CDR3: CASSRGQGASPLHF. The CDR3 DNA sequence: TGCGCCAGCAGCAGGGGACAGGGGGCATCACCCCTCCACTTT.

The chain is built from TRBV19 and TRBJ2-2; D uncertain. The CDR3 runs to 13 residues. Germline loops: CDR1 LNHDA, CDR2 SQIVND (reference sequence). Trimming removed 5 bases at V and 0 bases at J, with 4 bases between. The CDR3 is CASSAANTGELFF. The CDR3 DNA reads as TGTGCCAGTAGTGCCGCGAACACCGGGGAGCTGTTTTTT.

This chain links TRBV20-1 with TRBJ2-7, with D possibly being TRBD1 (5 bases). CDR1 is DFQATT, CDR2 SNEGSKA, per germline (reference sequence). V was clipped by 2 bases and J by 5 bases, with 10 bases between them. The CDR3 is 12 amino acids. Written as DNA, the CDR3 is TGCAGTGCTAGACCAGGGTCGGACGAGCAGTACTTC. Residues: CSARPGSDEQYF.

Turning to this clonotype: One end of the junction does not line up with germline, which may come from a read error. J is TRBJ2-1 and V is TRBV29-1; TRBD2 agrees at 13 bases. This CDR3 contains 15 residues. Germline V gene data show CDR1 as SQVTM and CDR2 as ANQGSEA. As DNA, the CDR3 is TGCAGCGTAGGGACTAGCGGGATCTCCTACGATGAGCAGTTCTTC. Protein product: CSVGTSGISYDEQFF.

This clonotype was observed a few times. The V call is TRBV11-1, the J call TRBJ2-7; a weak D match, TRBD2 (5 bases). Trimming removed 4 bases from V and 0 bases from J, with 10 bases in between. Per germline, CDR1 SGHAT and CDR2 FQDESV (reference sequence). CDR3 length equals 14 residues. The CDR3 loop is CASSWETSSYEQYF. CDR3 DNA sequence: TGTGCCAGCAGCTGGGAGACTTCCTCCTACGAGCAGTACTTC. Full variable domain (rest looked up from reference TRBV11-1 and TRBJ2-7): EAEVAQSPRYKITEKSQAVAFWCDPISGHATLYWYRQILGQGPELLVQFQDESVVDDSQLPKDRFSAERLKGVDSTLKIQPAELGDSAMYLCASSWETSSYEQYFGPGTRLTVT.

The rearrangement links TRBV7-9 to TRBJ2-1; 7 positions agree with TRBD2. Germline-derived CDR1 and CDR2 are SEHNR and FQNEAQ (reference sequence). This CDR3 spans 15 amino acids. The CDR3 bases are TGTGTCCCAAGGTCGAGGAGCGGGAACTACAATGAGCAGTTCTTC. Translating gives CVPRSRSGNYNEQFF.

The genes are TRBV20-1 and TRBJ1-2, with D unclear. Germline CDR1 and CDR2: DFQATT and SNEGSKA (reference sequence). There are 15 residues in the CDR3. Trimming took 1 base from V and 4 from J, leaving 16 bases between them. CDR3 in amino acids: CSARALTGFGYGYTF. CDR3 nucleotides: TGCAGTGCTAGAGCCTTAACGGGGTTCGGCTATGGCTACACCTTC.

This clonotype turned up a few times. This chain joins TRBV18 and TRBJ2-4; D not certain. Germline CDR1 KGHSH, CDR2 LQKENI. The V gene lost 3 bases and the J gene lost 0 bases, with 9 bases spanning the gap. This CDR3 contains 15 residues. The CDR3: CASSPTVLAKNIQYF. The CDR3 DNA reads TGTGCCAGCTCACCGACTGTTCTAGCCAAAAACATTCAGTACTTC.

Only a few counts were recorded for this clonotype. The rearrangement uses TRBV7-6 and TRBJ1-4, with D possibly TRBD1 on 6 matching bases. Per germline, CDR1 SGHVS and CDR2 FNYEAQ. CDR3 length equals 15 residues. The V end was cut by 5 bases, the J end by 7 bases, with 17 bases between. CDR3 DNA sequence: TGTGCCAGCAGCCTGGGGGGCGGGGCCCCTGAAAAACTGTTTTTT. It specifies CASSLGGGAPEKLFF.

The chain has TRBV12-3 or TRBV12-4 and TRBJ1-2; D perhaps matches TRBD1 (5 bases). V lost 1 base to trimming and J lost 4 bases, with 10 bases between them. The CDR3 runs 14 residues. CDR3 sequence: CASSLVGRVYGYTF. The CDR3 DNA sequence: TGTGCCAGCAGTTTAGTAGGCAGGGTCTATGGCTACACCTTC.

The chain combines TRBV4-1 with TRBJ1-2, with D perhaps TRBD1 (5 bases). CDR1 and CDR2 from the germline V gene are MGHRA and YSYEKL. The CDR3 contains 17 residues. V gave up 1 base and J gave up 0 bases, with 15 bases separating them. The CDR3 reads CASSQVVTAPANYGYTF. The CDR3 DNA sequence: TGCGCCAGCAGCCAAGTCGTGACAGCCCCAGCTAACTATGGCTACACCTTC.

This clonotype has just a few counts. The rearrangement joins TRBV5-1 to TRBJ2-3; D not resolved. Germline assignment: CDR1 SGHRS and CDR2 YFSETQ. V lost 0 bases, J lost 4 bases, and 9 bases lay in between. This CDR3 has 14 residues. In nucleotides, the CDR3 is TGCGCCAGCAGCTTGGACGGAGCCTCAGATACGCAGTATTTT. Translating it yields CASSLDGASDTQYF.

This clonotype occurred a few times. The chain employs TRBV28 and TRBJ1-4, with TRBD1 matching over 10 bases. Per germline, CDR1 MDHEN and CDR2 SYDVKM. The CDR3 contains 15 residues. V shed 5 bases and J 8 bases; nucleotides not matched to a gene: 8. The CDR3 sequence is CASSPPGQGWEKLFF. The CDR3 DNA reads TGTGCCAGCAGTCCCCCGGGACAGGGGTGGGAAAAACTGTTTTTT.

The rearrangement uses TRBV7-6 and TRBJ2-1, with 13 bases fitting TRBD2. J was trimmed by 7 bases and V by 4 bases; bases with no gene match: 7. The V gene's germline CDR1 is SGHVS and CDR2 FNYEAQ. CDR3 length equals 16 residues. The CDR3 loop reads CASSSWTSGSWNEQFF. CDR3 nucleotide sequence: TGTGCCAGCAGCTCCTGGACTAGCGGGAGCTGGAATGAGCAGTTCTTC.

The rearrangement uses TRBV5-1 and TRBJ1-1; D is perhaps TRBD1 (6 bases). CDR1 and CDR2 from the germline V gene are SGHRS and YFSETQ. V was shortened by 2 bases and J by 2 bases, with 13 bases between the two germline ends. The length of the CDR3 is 15 residues. The CDR3 DNA is TGCGCCAGCAGCTTCGTTACAGGGTTAAACACTGAAGCTTTCTTT. Protein: CASSFVTGLNTEAFF.